Following are 22 T cell receptor beta chains from one sample sequenced in a study of Graves' ophthalmopathy and Graves' hyperthyroidism (dated by TCRdb to 2017 to 2018). TCRdb lists the instrument as Illumina HiSeq 2000. TCR beta CDR3 regions were amplified from RNA transcripts for repertoire sequencing. The first round was an RT-PCR using HTBI primers with the Qiagen OneStep RT-PCR kit, and this first round was followed by a second-round multiplex PCR, then size selection and purification. TCRdb trimmed the raw reads at Q25, called clones with MiXCR and kept productive beta chains. CDR3 protein duplicates are merged, each entry listing the most common genes and DNA. This sample has roughly 610,000 distinct CDR3 sequences in its table, and approximately 22% of those were observed once. The top ten hold around 6.5% of the sample. Sequenced sample: peripheral blood. The receptors come from a woman between 18 and 29 years old with stable Graves' hyperthyroidism. Some clones in this sample may be carry-over from other donors' samples. Donor details come from another sample of the same person, matched by shared clones.

CDR3 bases: TGTGCCACCAGCAGAGACGGGACTGTGGGCGAGCAGTACTTC. It codes for CATSRDGTVGEQYF. V is TRBV15 and J is TRBJ2-7; TRBD2 might be the D (6 bases). Trimming cost V 0 bases and J 6 bases, with 12 bases left between them. Germline CDR1 is LNHNV and CDR2 is YYDKDF (reference sequence). CDR3 size: 14 residues. The variable domain in full, completed from reference TRBV15 and TRBJ2-7, reads DAMVIQNPRYQVTQFGKPVTLSCSQTLNHNVMYWYQQKSSQAPKLLFHYYDKDFNNEADTPDNFQSRRPNTSFCFLDIRSPGLGDTAMYLCATSRDGTVGEQYFGPGTRLTVT.

This clonotype was found many times. The CDR3: CSATPGGWYGYTF. The CDR3 bases are TGCAGTGCTACCCCCGGGGGGTGGTATGGCTACACCTTC. The chain recombines TRBV20-1 with TRBJ1-2; perhaps TRBD1 as D (5 bases). The CDR3 is made up of 13 amino acids. CDR1 and CDR2 from the germline V gene are DFQATT and SNEGSKA (reference sequence). Trimming left V 4 bases short and J 5 bases short, with 14 bases between.

The chain employs TRBV24-1 and TRBJ2-5; 16 nucleotides match TRBD2. The J call may be mistaken, given a closer DNA end match to TRBJ2-7. Germline CDR1 reads KGHDR; CDR2 reads SFDVKD. The CDR3 extends over 16 amino acids. CDR3 sequence (DNA): TGTGCCACCAGTGCGGGACTAGCGGGAGGGCCGAACGAGCAGTACTTC. Its translation: CATSAGLAGGPNEQYF.

The genes are TRBV10-3 and TRBJ2-7; 10 nucleotides line up with TRBD2. V gave up 10 bases and J gave up 2 bases; unmatched junction bases: 5. CDR3 length: 13 amino acids. Germline V CDR1 and CDR2: ENHRY, SYGVKD. CDR3 protein: CATRTSGTYEQYF. The CDR3 region has the DNA TGTGCCACACGGACTAGCGGAACCTACGAGCAGTACTTC.

The chain has TRBV19 and TRBJ1-5, with 10 positions matching TRBD1. CDR1 LNHDA and CDR2 SQIVND come from the germline V gene (reference sequence). V lost 8 bases to trimming and J lost 4 bases; unmatched junction nucleotides: 5. This CDR3 is built from 14 residues. The CDR3 DNA is TGTGCCAGTGGCGACAGGGGGCTGAATCAGCCCCAGCATTTT. Translating gives CASGDRGLNQPQHF.

Note on this clonotype: Since a much larger clone is just one base distant, this may be a read error. The rearrangement links TRBV12-3 or TRBV12-4 to TRBJ1-5; D gene unclear. Trimming cost V 6 bases and J 9 bases, with 12 bases left between them. The CDR3 consists of 12 residues. The DNA of the CDR3 is TGTGCCAGCAGCCGGGGTGATCGGCCCCAGCATTTT. Protein product: CASSRGDRPQHF.

This clonotype was recorded at least ten times. CDR3 amino acids: CASARGEYTGELFF. Here the CDR3 DNA reads TGTGCCAGCGCCAGGGGGGAGTACACCGGGGAGCTGTTTTTT. The chain joins TRBV6-1 to TRBJ2-2, with a weak D call TRBD1 (7 bases). The V and J ends lost 8 bases and 3 bases respectively, with 13 bases between them. In germline, CDR1 is MNHNS, CDR2 SASEGT. The CDR3 runs to 14 residues.

In its sample, this clonotype was seen many times. The CDR3 spells CASSLVEGGLDGYTF. CDR3 DNA sequence: TGCGCCAGCAGCTTGGTCGAGGGGGGGTTGGACGGCTACACCTTC. This chain joins TRBV5-1 and TRBJ1-2; perhaps TRBD1 as D (6 bases). Looked up from germline, CDR1 is SGHRS and CDR2 is YFSETQ. The ends were cut back, 0 bases at V and 8 bases at J, with 17 bases in the middle. This CDR3 is built from 15 residues.

This clonotype occurred many times. The rearrangement links TRBV20-1 to TRBJ1-5; D is perhaps TRBD1 (6 bases). This CDR3 region has 12 residues. Trimming took off 4 bases at V and 2 bases at J, with 6 bases between the two ends. CDR1 DFQATT and CDR2 SNEGSKA come from the germline V gene (reference sequence). This CDR3 reads CSATGGNQPQHF. In DNA, the CDR3 is TGCAGTGCTACAGGGGGCAATCAGCCCCAGCATTTT.

Many counts were recorded for this clonotype. The chain's CDR3 is CASSEGDSYNSPLHF. As DNA, the CDR3 is TGTGCCAGCAGCGAGGGGGACTCCTATAATTCACCCCTCCACTTT. The chain carries TRBV6-1 and TRBJ1-6; D is perhaps TRBD1 (6 bases). CDR3 length: 15 residues. Trimming took 6 bases from V and 0 from J, leaving 9 bases between them. CDR1 and CDR2 (germline): MNHNS, SASEGT.

This clonotype was counted at least ten times. The chain couples TRBV29-1 to TRBJ2-7, with D possibly being TRBD1 (6 bases). The CDR3 runs to 14 residues. Trimming cost V 5 bases and J 6 bases, with 20 bases left between them. Germline V gene lookup returns CDR1 SQVTM and CDR2 ANQGSEA. The CDR3 DNA reads TGCAGCGTTATTCGTGACAGGAGTTGGCGCGAGCAGTACTTC. Amino acid sequence: CSVIRDRSWREQYF.

This clonotype was seen at least ten times. The gene calls are TRBV20-1 and TRBJ1-1, with a tentative D call TRBD1 (6 bases). V shed 5 bases and J shed 2 bases, with 24 bases lying between them. Per germline, CDR1 DFQATT and CDR2 SNEGSKA (reference sequence). The CDR3 has 17 amino acids. DNA of the CDR3: TGCAGTGCTTTCCCCTTGGGCAGGGGAGATAGAAACACTGAAGCTTTCTTT. Protein product: CSAFPLGRGDRNTEAFF.

This clonotype appeared many times. The chain links TRBV6-1 to TRBJ2-7; 7 nucleotides agree with TRBD2. V trimming: 6 bases; J trimming: 4 bases; junction bases outside the gene matches: 9. The CDR3 contains 14 residues. In germline, CDR1 is MNHNS, CDR2 SASEGT. Written as DNA, the CDR3 is TGTGCCAGCAGCTTCAGCGGGGAGATATACGAGCAGTACTTC. Its protein is CASSFSGEIYEQYF.

At least ten counts were recorded for this clonotype. V usage is TRBV5-1 and J usage is TRBJ2-7; maybe TRBD1 (5 bases). The CDR3 is 13 residues long. V lost 4 bases and J 5 bases, leaving 13 bases between the germline ends. Per germline, CDR1 SGHRS and CDR2 YFSETQ. The CDR3 DNA reads as TGCGCCAGCAGCCCGATCCCCAGGGACGAGCAGTACTTC. Translating gives CASSPIPRDEQYF. The full variable domain, with the rest looked up from reference TRBV5-1 and TRBJ2-7, is KAGVTQTPRYLIKTRGQQVTLSCSPISGHRSVSWYQQTPGQGLQFLFEYFSETQRNKGNFPGRFSGRQFSNSRSEMNVSTLELGDSALYLCASSPIPRDEQYFGPGTRLTVT.

The rearrangement uses TRBV27 and TRBJ2-7, with a possible D match to TRBD2 (6 bases). V was clipped by 3 bases and J by 7 bases, with 16 bases between them. Germline V gene lookup returns CDR1 MNHEY and CDR2 SMNVEV (reference sequence). CDR3 length: 14 amino acids. CDR3 sequence reads: CASSFLANRGEQYF. CDR3 DNA sequence: TGTGCCAGCAGTTTTCTAGCGAACAGAGGGGAGCAGTACTTC.

This clonotype was picked up many times. The gene calls are TRBV6-5 and TRBJ1-1, with D perhaps matching TRBD1 (5 bases). CDR1 MNHEY and CDR2 SVGAGI come from the germline V gene. The CDR3 runs to 14 residues. The V end was cut by 4 bases, the J end by 2 bases, with 11 bases between. This CDR3 is CASSLTRDNTEAFF. CDR3 DNA: TGTGCCAGCAGTTTGACCCGGGACAACACTGAAGCTTTCTTT.

Turning to this clonotype: Just one base apart from a much larger clone, this may be a read error. The CDR3 ends on some other residue instead of the conserved phenylalanine or tryptophan, so this is likely a read error. V usage is TRBV20-1 and J usage is TRBJ1-6; 8 positions agree with TRBD1. V trimming: 3 bases; J trimming: 7 bases; junction bases outside the gene matches: 2. Germline-derived CDR1 and CDR2 are DFQATT and SNEGSKA (reference sequence). The length of the CDR3 is 13 residues. CDR3 protein: CSASDRGNSPLHC. For the CDR3, the DNA is TGCAGTGCTAGCGACAGGGGAAATTCACCCCTCCACTGT.

This clonotype was observed at least ten times. The gene calls are TRBV18 and TRBJ2-5; no reliable D call. Deletions cut 3 bases from V and 1 base from J, with 6 bases between. Germline CDR1 and CDR2: KGHSH and LQKENI. CDR3 length: 13 residues. CDR3 in amino acids: CASSPAFQETQYF. CDR3 DNA: TGTGCCAGCTCACCCGCATTCCAAGAGACCCAGTACTTC. The whole variable domain, remainder taken from reference TRBV18 and TRBJ2-5, is NAGVMQNPRHLVRRRGQEARLRCSPMKGHSHVYWYRQLPEEGLKFMVYLQKENIIDESGMPKERFSAEFPKEGPSILRIQQVVRGDSAAYFCASSPAFQETQYFGPGTRLLVL.

This clonotype has ten or more counts. V and J are TRBV6-1 and TRBJ1-5, with TRBD1 identical over 11 bases. CDR1 is MNHNS, CDR2 SASEGT, per germline. The CDR3 runs 15 residues. V lost 5 bases, J lost 3 bases, and 3 bases stayed unmatched. CDR3 in DNA: TGTGCCAGCAGTCGGACAGGGGGCGACAATCAGCCCCAGCATTTT. It translates to CASSRTGGDNQPQHF.

This clonotype was counted ten times or more. V gene TRBV12-3 or TRBV12-4 combines with J gene TRBJ2-7; perhaps TRBD2 as D (6 bases). V lost 5 bases and J 5 bases, leaving 19 bases between the germline ends. The length of the CDR3 is 15 residues. CDR3 sequence (DNA): TGTGCCAGCAGTCGGCACTCCACCGGGGAGGACGAGCAGTACTTC. It encodes CASSRHSTGEDEQYF.

Note on this clonotype: Since a much larger clone is just one base distant, this may be a read error. J is TRBJ2-7 and V is TRBV5-1; D gene unclear. The CDR3 has 12 amino acids. Per germline, CDR1 SGHRS and CDR2 YFSETQ. V was cut by 4 bases and J by 7 bases, with 12 bases left in between. The CDR3 is CASSPNVREQYF. In DNA, the CDR3 is TGCGCCAGCAGCCCCAACGTTAGGGAGCAGTACTTC.

V gene TRBV29-1 combines with J gene TRBJ1-2; D is perhaps TRBD1 (5 bases). Trimming took off 6 bases at V and 2 bases at J, with 19 bases between the two ends. CDR1 and CDR2 (germline): SQVTM, ANQGSEA. The CDR3 is 15 residues long. CDR3 protein: CSVYRSEGSNYGYTF. The CDR3 DNA reads TGCAGCGTCTATCGGTCGGAGGGGAGCAACTATGGCTACACCTTC.